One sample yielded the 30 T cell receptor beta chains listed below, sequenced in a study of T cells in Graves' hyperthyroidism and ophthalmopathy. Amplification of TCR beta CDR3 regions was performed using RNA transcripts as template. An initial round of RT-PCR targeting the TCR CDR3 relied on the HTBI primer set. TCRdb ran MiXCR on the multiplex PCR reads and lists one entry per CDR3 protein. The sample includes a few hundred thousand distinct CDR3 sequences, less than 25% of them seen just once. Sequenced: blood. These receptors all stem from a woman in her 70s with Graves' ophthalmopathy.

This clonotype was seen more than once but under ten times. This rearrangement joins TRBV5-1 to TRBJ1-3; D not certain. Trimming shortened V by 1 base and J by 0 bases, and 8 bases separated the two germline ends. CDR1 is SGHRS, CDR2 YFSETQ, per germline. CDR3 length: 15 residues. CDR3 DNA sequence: TGCGCCAGCAGCTTGTCCCGAAACTCTGGAAACACCATATATTTT. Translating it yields CASSLSRNSGNTIYF.

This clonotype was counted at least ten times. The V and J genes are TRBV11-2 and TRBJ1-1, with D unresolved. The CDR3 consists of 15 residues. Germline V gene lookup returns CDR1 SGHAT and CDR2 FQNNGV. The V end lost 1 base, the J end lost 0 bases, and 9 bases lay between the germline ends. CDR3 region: CASSLGWQLNTEAFF. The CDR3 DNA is TGTGCCAGCAGCTTAGGGTGGCAGCTGAACACTGAAGCTTTCTTT. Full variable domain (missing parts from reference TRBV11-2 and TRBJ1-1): EAGVAQSPRYKIIEKRQSVAFWCNPISGHATLYWYQQILGQGPKLLIQFQNNGVVDDSQLPKDRFSAERLKGVDSTLKIQPAKLEDSAVYLCASSLGWQLNTEAFFGQGTRLTVV.

The CDR3: CSASRGLGGSYEQYF. In DNA, the CDR3 is TGCAGTGCTAGCCGAGGACTTGGAGGATCCTACGAGCAGTACTTC. The genes are TRBV20-1 and TRBJ2-7, with D maybe TRBD2 (5 bases). Trimming pared 3 bases from V and 1 base from J, leaving 16 bases between. The CDR3 spans 15 residues. Germline assignment: CDR1 DFQATT and CDR2 SNEGSKA (reference sequence).

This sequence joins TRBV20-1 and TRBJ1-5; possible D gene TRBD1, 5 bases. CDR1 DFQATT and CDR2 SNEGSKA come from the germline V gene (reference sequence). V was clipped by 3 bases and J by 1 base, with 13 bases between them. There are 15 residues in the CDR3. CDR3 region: CSARPPGISNQPQHF. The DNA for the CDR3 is TGCAGTGCTAGGCCCCCAGGGATCAGCAATCAGCCCCAGCATTTT.

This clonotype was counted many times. For the CDR3, the DNA is TGTGCCAGCAATCAAGGGGGCAACTATGGCTACACCTTC. Residues: CASNQGGNYGYTF. The chain combines TRBV6-1 with TRBJ1-2; 7 bases agree with TRBD1. Trimming at V came to 7 bases and at J to 2 bases, leaving 4 bases not matched to a gene. This CDR3 has 13 amino acids. CDR1 and CDR2 from the germline V gene are MNHNS and SASEGT.

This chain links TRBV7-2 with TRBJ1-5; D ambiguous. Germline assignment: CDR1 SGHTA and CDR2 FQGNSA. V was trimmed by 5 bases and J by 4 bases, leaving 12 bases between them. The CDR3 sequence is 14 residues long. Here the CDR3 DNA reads TGTGCCAGCAGCACCTTACATGGGAATCAGCCCCAGCATTTT. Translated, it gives CASSTLHGNQPQHF. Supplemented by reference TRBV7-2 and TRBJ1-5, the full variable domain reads GAGVSQSPSNKVTEKGKDVELRCDPISGHTALYWYRQSLGQGLEFLIYFQGNSAPDKSGLPSDRFSAERTGGSVSTLTIQRTQQEDSAVYLCASSTLHGNQPQHFGDGTRLSIL.

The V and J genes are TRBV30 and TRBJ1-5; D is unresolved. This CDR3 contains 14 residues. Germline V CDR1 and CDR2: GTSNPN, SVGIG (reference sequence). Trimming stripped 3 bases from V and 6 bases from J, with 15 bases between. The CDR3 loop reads CAWSDEAGGQPQHF. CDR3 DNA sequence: TGTGCCTGGAGCGACGAAGCCGGCGGTCAGCCCCAGCATTTT.

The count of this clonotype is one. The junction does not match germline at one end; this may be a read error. The CDR3 here is CASSQDAGNYGYTF. CDR3 coding DNA: TGCGCCAGCAGCCAAGACGCCGGAAACTATGGCTACACCTTC. The V call is TRBV7-2, the J call TRBJ1-2, with unresolved D. Germline values: CDR1 SGHTA, CDR2 FQGNSA. The CDR3 has 14 amino acids.

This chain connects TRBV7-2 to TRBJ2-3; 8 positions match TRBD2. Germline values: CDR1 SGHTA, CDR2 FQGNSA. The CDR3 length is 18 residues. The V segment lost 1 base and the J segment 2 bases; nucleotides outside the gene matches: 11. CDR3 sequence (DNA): TGTGCCAGCAGCTTAGGCCTAGCGGGTCTCCCTTTCACAGATACGCAGTATTTT. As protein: CASSLGLAGLPFTDTQYF.

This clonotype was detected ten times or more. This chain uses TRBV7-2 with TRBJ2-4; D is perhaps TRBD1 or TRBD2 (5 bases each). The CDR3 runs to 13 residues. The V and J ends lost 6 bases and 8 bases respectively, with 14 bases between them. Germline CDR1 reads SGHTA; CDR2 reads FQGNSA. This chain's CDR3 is CASSRGDLDIQYF. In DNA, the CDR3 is TGTGCCAGCAGTCGAGGGGATCTGGACATTCAGTACTTC. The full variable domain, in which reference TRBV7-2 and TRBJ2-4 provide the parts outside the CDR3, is GAGVSQSPSNKVTEKGKDVELRCDPISGHTALYWYRQSLGQGLEFLIYFQGNSAPDKSGLPSDRFSAERTGGSVSTLTIQRTQQEDSAVYLCASSRGDLDIQYFGAGTRLSVL.

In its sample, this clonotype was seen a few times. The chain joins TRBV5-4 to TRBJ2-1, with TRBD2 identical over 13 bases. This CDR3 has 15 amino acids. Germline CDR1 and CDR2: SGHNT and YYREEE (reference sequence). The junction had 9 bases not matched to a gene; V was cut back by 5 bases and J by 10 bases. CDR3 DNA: TGTGCCAGCAGTGGGGGACTAGCGGGGTTGGGAGAGCAGTTCTTC. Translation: CASSGGLAGLGEQFF.

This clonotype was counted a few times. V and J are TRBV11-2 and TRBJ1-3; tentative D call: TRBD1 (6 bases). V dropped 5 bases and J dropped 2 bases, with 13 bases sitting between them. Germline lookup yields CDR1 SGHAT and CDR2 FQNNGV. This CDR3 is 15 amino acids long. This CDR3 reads CASSLTGIPGNTIYF. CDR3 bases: TGTGCCAGCAGCCTAACAGGGATCCCTGGAAACACCATATATTTT.

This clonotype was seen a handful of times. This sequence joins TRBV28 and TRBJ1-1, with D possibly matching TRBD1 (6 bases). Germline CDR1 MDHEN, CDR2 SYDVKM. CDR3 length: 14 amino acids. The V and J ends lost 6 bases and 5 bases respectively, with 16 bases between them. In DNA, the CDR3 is TGTGCCAGCAGCCTACGGGGGGCGTGGACTGAAGCTTTCTTT. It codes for CASSLRGAWTEAFF.

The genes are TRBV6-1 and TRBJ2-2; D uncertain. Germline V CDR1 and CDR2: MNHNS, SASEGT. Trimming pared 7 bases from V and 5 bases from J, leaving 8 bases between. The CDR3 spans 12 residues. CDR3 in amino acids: CASTKGTGELFF. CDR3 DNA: TGTGCCAGCACAAAAGGGACCGGGGAGCTGTTTTTT.

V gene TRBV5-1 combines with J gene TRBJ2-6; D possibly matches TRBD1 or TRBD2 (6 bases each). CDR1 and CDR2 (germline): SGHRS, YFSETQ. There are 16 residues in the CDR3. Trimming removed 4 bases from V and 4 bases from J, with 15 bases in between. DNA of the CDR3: TGCGCCAGCAGCAAACCGAGGGGGGACGGGGCCAACGTCCTGACTTTC. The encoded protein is CASSKPRGDGANVLTF.

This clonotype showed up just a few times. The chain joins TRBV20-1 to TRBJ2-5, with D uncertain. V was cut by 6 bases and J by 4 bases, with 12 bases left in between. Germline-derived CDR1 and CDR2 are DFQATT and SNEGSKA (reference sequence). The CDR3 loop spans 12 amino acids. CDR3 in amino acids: CSAPRPGETQYF. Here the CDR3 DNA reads TGCAGTGCGCCCCGACCTGGAGAGACCCAGTACTTC.

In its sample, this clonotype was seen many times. The CDR3 region has the DNA TGTGCCAGCAGCCAAGAAGGGCTAGCGGGAGTCTACGAGCAGTACTTC. This translates into CASSQEGLAGVYEQYF. J is TRBJ2-7 and V is TRBV3-1, with 10 positions matching TRBD2. J lost 3 bases, V lost 0 bases, and 5 bases had no gene match. The germline CDR1 and CDR2 sequences are LGHDT and YNNKEL (reference sequence). This CDR3 is built from 16 residues.

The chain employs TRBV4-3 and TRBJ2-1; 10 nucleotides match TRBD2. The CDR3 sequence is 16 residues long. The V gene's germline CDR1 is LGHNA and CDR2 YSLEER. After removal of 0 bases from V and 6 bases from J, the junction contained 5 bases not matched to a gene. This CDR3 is CASSQDRAGGSNEQFF. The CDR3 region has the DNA TGCGCCAGCAGCCAAGATCGAGCGGGAGGGAGCAATGAGCAGTTCTTC.

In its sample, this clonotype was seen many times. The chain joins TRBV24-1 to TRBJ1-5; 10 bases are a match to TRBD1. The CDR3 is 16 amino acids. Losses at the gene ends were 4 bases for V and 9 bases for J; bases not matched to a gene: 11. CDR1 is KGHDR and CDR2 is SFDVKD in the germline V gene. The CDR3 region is CATSDATGGFGRPQHF. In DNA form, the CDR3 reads TGTGCCACCAGTGACGCGACAGGGGGCTTTGGGAGGCCCCAGCATTTT.

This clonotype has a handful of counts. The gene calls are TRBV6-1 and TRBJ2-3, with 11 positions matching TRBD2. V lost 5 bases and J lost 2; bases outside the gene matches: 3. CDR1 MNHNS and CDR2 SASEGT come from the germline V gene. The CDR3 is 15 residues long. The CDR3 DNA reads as TGTGCCAGCAGTTGGGGACTAGCGGACACAGATACGCAGTATTTT. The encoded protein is CASSWGLADTDTQYF.

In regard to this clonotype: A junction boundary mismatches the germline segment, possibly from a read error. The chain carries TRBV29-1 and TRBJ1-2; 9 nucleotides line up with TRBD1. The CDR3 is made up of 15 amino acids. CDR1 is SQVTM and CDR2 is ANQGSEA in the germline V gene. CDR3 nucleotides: TGCAGCGTTACAGGGGGCCCGTTAGCTAACTATGGCTACAACTTC. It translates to CSVTGGPLANYGYNF.

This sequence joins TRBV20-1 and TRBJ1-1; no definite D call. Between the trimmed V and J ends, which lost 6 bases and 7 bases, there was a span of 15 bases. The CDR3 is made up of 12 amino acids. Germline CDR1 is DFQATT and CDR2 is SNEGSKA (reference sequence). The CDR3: CSAVPFSDEAFF. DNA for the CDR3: TGCAGTGCCGTCCCCTTTTCAGATGAAGCTTTCTTT.

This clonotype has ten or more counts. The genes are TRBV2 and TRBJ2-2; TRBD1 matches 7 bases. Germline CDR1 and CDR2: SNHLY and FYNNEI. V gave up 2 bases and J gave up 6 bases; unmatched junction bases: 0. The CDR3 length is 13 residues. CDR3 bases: TGTGCCAGCAGTGAACAGGGGGCCGGGGAGCTGTTTTTT. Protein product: CASSEQGAGELFF.

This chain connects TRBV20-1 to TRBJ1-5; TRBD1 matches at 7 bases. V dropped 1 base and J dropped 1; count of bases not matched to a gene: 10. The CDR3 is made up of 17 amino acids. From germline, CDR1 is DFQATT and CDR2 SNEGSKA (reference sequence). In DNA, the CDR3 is TGCAGTGCTAGAGTTCCCTGGACAGGCCCGAGCAATCAGCCCCAGCATTTT. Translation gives CSARVPWTGPSNQPQHF.

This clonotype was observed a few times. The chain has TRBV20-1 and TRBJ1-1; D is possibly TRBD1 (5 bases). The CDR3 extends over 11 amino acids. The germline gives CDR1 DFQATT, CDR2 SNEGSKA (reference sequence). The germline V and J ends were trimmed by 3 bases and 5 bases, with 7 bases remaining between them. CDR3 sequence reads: CSASPGTEAFF. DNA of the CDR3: TGCAGTGCTAGTCCAGGGACTGAAGCTTTCTTT.

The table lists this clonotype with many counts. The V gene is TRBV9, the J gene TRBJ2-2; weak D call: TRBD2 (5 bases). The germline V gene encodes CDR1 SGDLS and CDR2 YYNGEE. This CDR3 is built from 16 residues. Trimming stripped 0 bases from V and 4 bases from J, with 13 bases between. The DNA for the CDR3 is TGTGCCAGCAGCGTAGTGGGAGACATTCCCACCGGGGAGCTGTTTTTT. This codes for CASSVVGDIPTGELFF.

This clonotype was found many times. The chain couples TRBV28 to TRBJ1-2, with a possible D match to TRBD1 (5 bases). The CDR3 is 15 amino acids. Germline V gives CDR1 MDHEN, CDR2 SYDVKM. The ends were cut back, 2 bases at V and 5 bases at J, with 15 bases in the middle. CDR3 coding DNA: TGTGCCAGCAGTTTAACCGTGGGACTTGGATATGGCTACACCTTC. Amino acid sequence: CASSLTVGLGYGYTF.

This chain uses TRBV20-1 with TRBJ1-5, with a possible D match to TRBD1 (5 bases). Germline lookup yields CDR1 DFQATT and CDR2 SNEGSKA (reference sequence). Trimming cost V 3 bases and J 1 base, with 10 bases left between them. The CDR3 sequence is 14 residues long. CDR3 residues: CSASRGDSNQPQHF. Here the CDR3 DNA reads TGCAGTGCTAGTAGAGGGGACAGCAATCAGCCCCAGCATTTT.

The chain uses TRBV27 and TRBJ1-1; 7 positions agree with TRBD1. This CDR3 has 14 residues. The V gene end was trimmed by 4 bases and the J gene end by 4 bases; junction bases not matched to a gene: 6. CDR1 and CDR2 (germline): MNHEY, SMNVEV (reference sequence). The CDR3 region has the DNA TGTGCCAGCAGTTGGAGGGGGCGGTTCACTGAAGCTTTCTTT. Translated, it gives CASSWRGRFTEAFF.

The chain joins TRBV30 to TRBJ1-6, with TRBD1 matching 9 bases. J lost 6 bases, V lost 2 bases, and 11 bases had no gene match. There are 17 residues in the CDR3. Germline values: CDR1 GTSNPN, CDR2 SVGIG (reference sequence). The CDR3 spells CAWSFTTGGGGNSPLHF. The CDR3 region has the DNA TGTGCCTGGAGTTTCACCACAGGGGGCGGTGGTAATTCACCCCTCCACTTT. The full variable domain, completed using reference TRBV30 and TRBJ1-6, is SQTIHQWPATLVQPVGSPLSLECTVEGTSNPNLYWYRQAAGRGLQLLFYSVGIGQISSEVPQNLSASRPQDRQFILSSKKLLLSDSGFYLCAWSFTTGGGGNSPLHFGNGTRLTVT.